Each of the 10 T cell receptor beta chains below was sequenced from the same sample in a study of cytomegalovirus exposure and HLA in healthy donors. Assay used: immunoSEQ multiplex PCR; TCRdb lists only in-frame clones, some missing. This table holds more than 90,000 clones, about 87% found once. The specimen sequenced was PBMCs. The receptors come from a young man in good health and CMV-seronegative.

The chain uses TRBV6-5 and TRBJ2-5; D gene uncertain. V lost 0 bases and J lost 5, with 10 bases in between. Germline assignment: CDR1 MNHEY and CDR2 SVGAGI. This CDR3 is 14 amino acids long. The CDR3 here is CASSYSWLRETQYF. Here the CDR3 DNA reads TGTGCCAGCAGTTACTCCTGGTTGCGGGAGACCCAGTACTTC.

CDR3 in amino acids: CASSLDGRRQLRIEAFF. The CDR3 region has the DNA TGTGCCAGCAGCTTGGATGGGCGTCGGCAGCTGCGTATTGAAGCTTTCTTT. The chain combines TRBV5-6 with TRBJ1-1; D ambiguous. CDR1 is SGHDT and CDR2 is YYEEEE in the germline V gene. V was pared by 0 bases and J by 7 bases, with 22 bases between. The CDR3 has 17 residues.

V is TRBV5-1 and J is TRBJ2-7; 7 bases match TRBD1. The CDR3 length is 15 residues. Germline CDR1 SGHRS, CDR2 YFSETQ. With 5 bases clipped from V and 2 bases from J, the junction kept 10 bases outside the gene matches. CDR3 coding DNA: TGCGCCAGCAGTACAACCGGGACAGAGGCCTACGAGCAGTACTTC. This gives the protein CASSTTGTEAYEQYF.

The chain combines TRBV27 with TRBJ2-7; 10 bases map to TRBD1. CDR1 and CDR2 (germline): MNHEY, SMNVEV (reference sequence). V was pared by 3 bases and J by 5 bases, with 7 bases of the junction left unmatched. There are 15 residues in the CDR3. DNA for the CDR3: TGTGCCAGCAGTTTCGGGACAGGGGTGTCGGACGAGCAGTACTTC. Translation gives CASSFGTGVSDEQYF.

The chain couples TRBV28 to TRBJ2-3; 7 bases map to TRBD2. The V gene's germline CDR1 is MDHEN and CDR2 SYDVKM. Trimming cost V 5 bases and J 5 bases; bases outside gene matches: 10. The CDR3 is made up of 15 amino acids. This CDR3 reads CASSVLGRELDTQYF. CDR3 coding DNA: TGTGCCAGCAGTGTCTTGGGGCGGGAGTTAGATACGCAGTATTTT. Full variable domain (remainder filled in from reference TRBV28 and TRBJ2-3): DVKVTQSSRYLVKRTGEKVFLECVQDMDHENMFWYRQDPGLGLRLIYFSYDVKMKEKGDIPEGYSVSREKKERFSLILESASTNQTSMYLCASSVLGRELDTQYFGPGTRLTVL.

CDR3 sequence reads: CASSLYGVSGRYEQYF. For the CDR3, the DNA is TGTGCCAGCAGCTTGTACGGAGTAAGCGGAAGGTACGAGCAGTACTTC. The chain links TRBV5-6 to TRBJ2-7, with D perhaps matching TRBD2 (5 bases). V was shortened by 1 base and J by 4 bases, with 18 bases between the two germline ends. This CDR3 region has 16 residues. CDR1 and CDR2 (germline): SGHDT, YYEEEE.

This chain links TRBV2 with TRBJ2-1; 8 nucleotides agree with TRBD2. V gave up 6 bases and J gave up 5 bases; unmatched junction bases: 9. Germline V CDR1 and CDR2: SNHLY, FYNNEI. There are 15 residues in the CDR3. CDR3 DNA sequence: TGTGCCAGCAGAAGATGGACTAGCCATCACAATGAGCAGTTCTTC. Amino acid sequence: CASRRWTSHHNEQFF.

The chain joins TRBV7-2 to TRBJ2-1, with TRBD1 matching over 10 bases. V was pared by 1 base and J by 8 bases, with 14 bases of the junction left unmatched. The CDR3 is 18 amino acids. Germline CDR1 SGHTA, CDR2 FQGNSA. This chain's CDR3 is CASSLGVIWDRGLDEQFF. DNA for the CDR3: TGTGCCAGCAGCTTAGGCGTTATTTGGGACAGGGGTTTGGATGAGCAGTTCTTC.

V usage is TRBV2 and J usage is TRBJ2-1, with D unresolved. Germline CDR1 SNHLY, CDR2 FYNNEI. There are 15 residues in the CDR3. V lost 3 bases, J lost 0 bases, and 9 bases lay in between. CDR3 DNA: TGTGCCAGCAGTGAGAGCGTCGGCTCCTACAATGAGCAGTTCTTC. It codes for CASSESVGSYNEQFF.

The chain recombines TRBV29-1 with TRBJ2-5; TRBD2 matches at 14 bases. Germline CDR1 is SQVTM and CDR2 is ANQGSEA. This CDR3 contains 18 residues. J gave up 0 bases and V 8 bases, and 14 bases lay outside the gene matches. CDR3 in DNA: TGCAGCCCGCCGGGACTAGCGGGGGCTGAACTGTACCAAGAGACCCAGTACTTC. This encodes CSPPGLAGAELYQETQYF.